Below, 13 T cell receptor beta chains from the same sample are listed, as sequenced in a study of radiotherapy plus CTLA-4 blockade in lung cancer. Profiled with immunoSEQ multiplex PCR; TCRdb holds only in-frame clones, not every one. In the table there are about 38,000 clones, around 79% of which are singletons. The sample in question was peripheral blood, obtained from a patient treated with radiotherapy plus ipilimumab. The receptor source for this set is a human donor with non-small cell lung cancer who had stable disease on radiotherapy plus ipilimumab.

The gene calls are TRBV10-1 and TRBJ2-2, with unresolved D. Germline assignment: CDR1 WNHNN and CDR2 SYGVQD (reference sequence). The CDR3 extends over 13 amino acids. Trimming cost V 2 bases and J 8 bases, with 9 bases left between them. The CDR3 coding sequence is TGCGCCAGCAGTGAGCAGAGGCGTGGGGAGCTGTTTTTT. Its translation is CASSEQRRGELFF.

The chain couples TRBV28 to TRBJ1-1; a possible D gene is TRBD1 (6 bases). The CDR3 has 13 amino acids. Per germline, CDR1 MDHEN and CDR2 SYDVKM. The V gene lost 5 bases and the J gene lost 7 bases, with 14 bases spanning the gap. CDR3 DNA sequence: TGTGCCAGCAGTAACAGGGAGTCGGGTGAAGCTTTCTTT. This sequence encodes CASSNRESGEAFF. The whole variable domain, filled in from reference TRBV28 and TRBJ1-1, reads DVKVTQSSRYLVKRTGEKVFLECVQDMDHENMFWYRQDPGLGLRLIYFSYDVKMKEKGDIPEGYSVSREKKERFSLILESASTNQTSMYLCASSNRESGEAFFGQGTRLTVV.

V gene TRBV5-6 combines with J gene TRBJ1-2, with 9 bases lining up with TRBD1. After removal of 3 bases from V and 8 bases from J, the junction contained 8 bases not matched to a gene. This CDR3 has 14 residues. Germline CDR1 SGHDT, CDR2 YYEEEE. The CDR3 is CASSSGQGRRGYTF. In nucleotides, the CDR3 is TGTGCCAGCAGCTCGGGACAGGGAAGGAGGGGCTACACCTTC. The full variable domain, its missing parts supplied by reference TRBV5-6 and TRBJ1-2, is DAGVTQSPTHLIKTRGQQVTLRCSPKSGHDTVSWYQQALGQGPQFIFQYYEEEERQRGNFPDRFSGHQFPNYSSELNVNALLLGDSALYLCASSSGQGRRGYTFGSGTRLTVV.

The V call is TRBV7-9, the J call TRBJ2-7; tentative D call: TRBD1 (6 bases). The germline V gene has CDR1 SEHNR and CDR2 FQNEAQ (reference sequence). Trimming left V 7 bases short and J 0 bases short, with 10 bases between. The length of the CDR3 is 13 residues. In DNA, the CDR3 is TGTGCCAGCAACGCCAGGGGCTCCTACGAGCAGTACTTC. It is translated as CASNARGSYEQYF.

This clone is a singleton in its sample. This chain uses TRBV14 with TRBJ2-1; D gene uncertain. Trimming removed 1 base at V and 6 bases at J, with 10 bases between. The CDR3 is made up of 14 amino acids. Germline CDR1 is SGHDN and CDR2 is FVKESK. CDR3 DNA sequence: TGTGCCAGCAGCCAAGCGTCCCTTGGCAATGAGCAGTTCTTC. Translation: CASSQASLGNEQFF. The whole variable domain, filled in from reference TRBV14 and TRBJ2-1, reads EAGVTQFPSHSVIEKGQTVTLRCDPISGHDNLYWYRRVMGKEIKFLLHFVKESKQDESGMPNNRFLAERTGGTYSTLKVQPAELEDSGVYFCASSQASLGNEQFFGPGTRLTVL.

The V and J genes are TRBV7-6 and TRBJ1-2; D might be TRBD1 (5 bases). Trimming pared 3 bases from V and 2 bases from J, leaving 13 bases between. The CDR3 spans 15 residues. CDR1 and CDR2 from the germline V gene are SGHVS and FNYEAQ. CDR3 sequence (DNA): TGTGCCAGCAGCTTCAGCAAGGGACGGAACTATGGCTACACCTTC. The encoded protein is CASSFSKGRNYGYTF.

J is TRBJ2-5 and V is TRBV12-5, with a weak D call TRBD1 (6 bases). This CDR3 has 13 amino acids. Deletions cut 5 bases from V and 3 bases from J, with 10 bases between. Germline loops: CDR1 LGHNT, CDR2 FRNRAP. For the CDR3, the DNA is TGTGCTAGTGGTCGGGACACAGAAGAGACCCAGTACTTC. Its translation: CASGRDTEETQYF. Full variable domain (missing parts from reference TRBV12-5 and TRBJ2-5): DARVTQTPRHKVTEMGQEVTMRCQPILGHNTVFWYRQTMMQGLELLAYFRNRAPLDDSGMPKDRFSAEMPDATLATLKIQPSEPRDSAVYFCASGRDTEETQYFGPGTRLLVL.

The rearrangement joins TRBV7-9 to TRBJ1-1; D gene ambiguous. Trimming stripped 7 bases from V and 1 base from J, with 13 bases between. Germline V gene lookup returns CDR1 SEHNR and CDR2 FQNEAQ (reference sequence). This CDR3 has 14 amino acids. The CDR3 DNA sequence: TGTGCCAGCACTCCACCGGCCCAGAACACTGAAGCTTTCTTT. Its protein product is CASTPPAQNTEAFF.

V and J are TRBV4-3 and TRBJ2-1, with TRBD2 matching 10 bases. J gave up 0 bases and V 4 bases, and 3 bases lay outside the gene matches. The CDR3 has 16 amino acids. From germline, CDR1 is LGHNA and CDR2 YSLEER. The CDR3 nucleotides are TGCGCCAGCAGCCTACTAGCGGGGATCTCCTACAATGAGCAGTTCTTC. It specifies CASSLLAGISYNEQFF.

This chain uses TRBV7-6 with TRBJ2-7, with TRBD1 as a possible D gene (5 bases). Germline assignment: CDR1 SGHVS and CDR2 FNYEAQ. V was pared by 1 base and J by 1 base, with 8 bases between. The CDR3 extends over 14 amino acids. DNA for the CDR3: TGTGCCAGCAGCTTAGGGGCAGGGTCCTACGAGCAGTACTTC. Translated: CASSLGAGSYEQYF.

Only one count was recorded for this clone. This chain joins TRBV28 and TRBJ2-4; maybe TRBD1 (6 bases). The germline gives CDR1 MDHEN, CDR2 SYDVKM. CDR3 size: 12 residues. The V gene lost 7 bases and the J gene lost 5 bases, with 9 bases spanning the gap. CDR3 amino acids: CASKAGENIQYF. The CDR3 DNA reads TGTGCCAGCAAGGCAGGGGAAAACATTCAGTACTTC.

The V and J genes are TRBV6-4 and TRBJ2-7, with TRBD1 matching 7 bases. This CDR3 spans 15 amino acids. Per germline, CDR1 MRHNA and CDR2 SNTAGT. The junction had 11 bases not matched to a gene; V was cut back by 5 bases and J by 4 bases. The CDR3 region is CASSYPGTDVYEQYV. The CDR3 bases are TGTGCCAGCAGTTACCCCGGGACAGACGTATACGAGCAGTACGTC.

The chain employs TRBV6-5 and TRBJ1-4; D is possibly TRBD1 (5 bases). Germline V gene data show CDR1 as MNHEY and CDR2 as SVGAGI. Trimming shortened V by 2 bases and J by 8 bases, and 15 bases separated the two germline ends. This CDR3 comprises 15 residues. CDR3 amino acids: CASSYGPGRGEKLFF. The CDR3 DNA reads TGTGCCAGCAGTTACGGTCCGGGACGGGGAGAAAAACTGTTTTTT.